This T cell receptor (beta chain) comes out of a study of blood T cell repertoires in COVID-19. Looking at the study overall: Italy, Spain and the United States were the sources of the convalescent and acute COVID-19 samples. T cells, B-cell-depleted T cells, or PBMCs supplied cDNA or gDNA.

CDR3 length equals 13 residues. V lost 3 bases to trimming and J lost 5 bases, with 10 bases between them. In the source study's methods: Cell counts per sample came from amplifying reference gene primers. Profiled with immunoSEQ multiplex PCR; TCRdb holds only in-frame clones, not every one. For V, J and clone size, that table is used; D and trimming come from the DNA. Seen here are over 100,000 clones, around four fifths observed once, and the top ten hold 15% to 20%. The V and J genes are TRBV12-3 or TRBV12-4 and TRBJ1-2; D is unclear. This TCR was sampled from a woman aged 55-69 years with acute or convalescent COVID-19. Material for sequencing was peripheral blood. The CDR3 here is CASSFNIAYGYTF. CDR3 DNA sequence: TGTGCCAGCAGTTTTAACATTGCTTATGGCTACACCTTC.